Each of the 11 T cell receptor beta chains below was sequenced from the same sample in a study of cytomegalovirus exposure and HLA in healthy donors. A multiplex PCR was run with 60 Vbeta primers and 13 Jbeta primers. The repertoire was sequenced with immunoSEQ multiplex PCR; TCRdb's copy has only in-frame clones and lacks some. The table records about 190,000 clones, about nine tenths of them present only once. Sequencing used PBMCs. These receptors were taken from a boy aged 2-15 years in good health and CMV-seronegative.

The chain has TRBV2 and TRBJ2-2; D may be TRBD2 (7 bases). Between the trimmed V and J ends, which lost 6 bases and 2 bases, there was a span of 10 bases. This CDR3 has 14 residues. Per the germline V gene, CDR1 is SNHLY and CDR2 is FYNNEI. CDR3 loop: CASRAGANTGELFF. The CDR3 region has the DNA TGTGCCAGCAGGGCGGGGGCTAACACCGGGGAGCTGTTTTTT.

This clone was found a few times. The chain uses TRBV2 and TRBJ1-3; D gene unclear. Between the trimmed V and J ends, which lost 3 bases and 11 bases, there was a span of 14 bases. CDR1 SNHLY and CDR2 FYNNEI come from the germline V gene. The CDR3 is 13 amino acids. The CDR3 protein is CASSEEMGNAIYF. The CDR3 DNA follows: TGTGCCAGCAGTGAGGAAATGGGCAACGCCATATATTTT.

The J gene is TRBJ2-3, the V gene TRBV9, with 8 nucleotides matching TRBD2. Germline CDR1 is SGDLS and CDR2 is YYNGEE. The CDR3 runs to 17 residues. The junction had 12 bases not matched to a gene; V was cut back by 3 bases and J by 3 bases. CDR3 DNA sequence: TGTGCCAGCAGCGCCCCCCCCCAGCGGGAGAGGACAGATACGCAGTATTTT. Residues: CASSAPPQRERTDTQYF. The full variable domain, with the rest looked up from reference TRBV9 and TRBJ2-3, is DSGVTQTPKHLITATGQRVTLRCSPRSGDLSVYWYQQSLDQGLQFLIQYYNGEERAKGNILERFSAQQFPDLHSELNLSSLELGDSALYFCASSAPPQRERTDTQYFGPGTRLTVL.

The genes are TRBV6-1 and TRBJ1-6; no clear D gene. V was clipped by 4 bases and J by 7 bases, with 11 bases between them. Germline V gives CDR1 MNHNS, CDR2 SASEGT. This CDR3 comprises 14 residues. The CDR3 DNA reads TGTGCCAGCAGTGCTATCCCACAGAATTCACCCCTCCACTTT. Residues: CASSAIPQNSPLHF.

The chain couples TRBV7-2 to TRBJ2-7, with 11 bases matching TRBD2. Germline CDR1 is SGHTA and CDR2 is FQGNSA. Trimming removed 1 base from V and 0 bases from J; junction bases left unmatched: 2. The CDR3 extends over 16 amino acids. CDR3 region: CASSLGLAGGSYEQYF. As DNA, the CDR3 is TGTGCCAGCAGCTTAGGCCTAGCGGGAGGCTCCTACGAGCAGTACTTC.

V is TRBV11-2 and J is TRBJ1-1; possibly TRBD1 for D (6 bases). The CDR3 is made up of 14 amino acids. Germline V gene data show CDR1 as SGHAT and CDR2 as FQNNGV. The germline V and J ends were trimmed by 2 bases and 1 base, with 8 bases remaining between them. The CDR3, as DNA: TGTGCCAGCAGCTTAACAGGGAAGAACACTGAAGCTTTCTTT. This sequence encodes CASSLTGKNTEAFF.

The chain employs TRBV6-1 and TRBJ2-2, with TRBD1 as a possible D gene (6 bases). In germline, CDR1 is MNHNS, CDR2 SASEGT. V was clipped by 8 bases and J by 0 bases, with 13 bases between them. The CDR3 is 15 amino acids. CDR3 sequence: CASLLGGSNTGELFF. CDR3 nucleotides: TGTGCCAGCTTACTAGGGGGATCGAACACCGGGGAGCTGTTTTTT.

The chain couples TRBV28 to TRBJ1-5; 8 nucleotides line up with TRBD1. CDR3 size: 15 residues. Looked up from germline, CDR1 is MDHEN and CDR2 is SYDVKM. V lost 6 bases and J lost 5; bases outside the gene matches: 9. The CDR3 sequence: CASSEDRVGHQPQHF. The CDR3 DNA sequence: TGTGCCAGCAGCGAGGACAGGGTAGGCCATCAGCCCCAGCATTTT. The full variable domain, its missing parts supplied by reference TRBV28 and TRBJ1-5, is DVKVTQSSRYLVKRTGEKVFLECVQDMDHENMFWYRQDPGLGLRLIYFSYDVKMKEKGDIPEGYSVSREKKERFSLILESASTNQTSMYLCASSEDRVGHQPQHFGDGTRLSIL.

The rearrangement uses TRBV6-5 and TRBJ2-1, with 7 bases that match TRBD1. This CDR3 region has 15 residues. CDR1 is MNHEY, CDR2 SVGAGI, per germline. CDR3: CVTRRTGSSYNEQFF. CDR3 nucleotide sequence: TGTGTCACGCGAAGGACAGGAAGCTCCTACAATGAGCAGTTCTTC.

The CDR3 DNA follows: TGCGCCAGCGTCCGCATGAACAGGGGGGGAGATGAGCAGTTCTTC. This encodes CASVRMNRGGDEQFF. The chain has TRBV5-1 and TRBJ2-1; TRBD1 is a possible D gene (8 bases). V was pared by 7 bases and J by 8 bases, with 22 bases between. The CDR3 has 15 residues. The V gene's germline CDR1 is SGHRS and CDR2 YFSETQ.

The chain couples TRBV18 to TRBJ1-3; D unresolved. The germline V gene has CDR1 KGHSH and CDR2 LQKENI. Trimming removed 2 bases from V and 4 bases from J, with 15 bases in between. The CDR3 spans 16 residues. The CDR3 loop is CASSPTSYNRGNTIYF. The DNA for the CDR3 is TGTGCCAGCTCACCAACTAGTTATAACAGAGGAAACACCATATATTTT.